The following is a TCR beta chain sequence with its context. In its sample, this clonotype was seen once. Its antigen target is currently unknown. Base qualities are not recorded, but no much larger clone differs from it by a single base. These data come from a study of T-cell memory formation after mild COVID-19 (dated by TCRdb to the early 2020s). Concerning the study at large: TCR sequence clusters from the two donors were largely donor specific. Longitudinal TCRalpha and TCRbeta repertoire sequencing tracked T-cell clones expanding and contracting after mild COVID-19 in a couple of donors. The cohort was made up of two young adult volunteers, one female and one male, who were previously healthy. What the research found in general, with its limitations: The second-wave clones that peaked on day 37 were not confirmed to be SARS-CoV-2 specific. Clones contracting from day 15 to 85 had balanced CD4/CD8 phenotypes, while a second wave expanding from day 15 to 37 was biased towards CD4+. Some responding clones were found in pre-infection memory, which suggests that pre-existing cross-reactive memory T cells took part in the SARS-CoV-2 response. The study included only a couple of mild cases, and larger cohorts that include severe cases with pre-infection samples were judged to be necessary. Contracting CD4+ clones appeared mostly in the CM and EM memory subsets, whereas CD8+ clones were enriched in EMRA.

TCRdb names Illumina NovaSeq 6000 as the instrument used. Using 5'RACE with constant-segment primers, TCRalpha and TCRbeta cDNA libraries were constructed, with sample barcodes and unique molecular identifiers added in the process. Trizol reagent was used to extract RNA from every sample. Library amplification was performed in two PCR steps, and a second sample barcode and Illumina TruSeq adapters were introduced in the second step. Libraries were sequenced on an Illumina NovaSeq with 2 x 150 bp paired-end reads. The source study handled its data this way. Reads were demultiplexed and collapsed into UMI-guided consensus sequences with migec v1.2.7. Using mixcr v2.1.11, UMI consensuses were aligned to TRA and TRB V and J templates and then assembled into clonotypes. Expanded or contracted clonotypes were those called significant by both edgeR and NoisET, with noise models trained on biological replicates. For edgeR calls, the cutoffs were a false discovery rate-adjusted p below 0.01 and a log2 fold-change threshold of 1. PCA with hierarchical clustering of max-normalized trajectories of the 1000 most abundant clonotypes was used as exploratory dynamics analysis. Separately sequenced CD4+ and CD8+ repertoires were used to assign a CD4 or CD8 phenotype to each responding clone. TCRdb itself trimmed the public reads at Q25 with fastp, ran MiXCR and retained productive beta chains. Each entry merges the rows of one CDR3 protein and shows their most common DNA and genes. The authors' filters were not applied to this entry. This sample has about 560,000 distinct CDR3 sequences in its table, and about a fifth of those were observed once. The ten largest clones represent roughly 8.1% of the sample.

Ficoll-Paque density gradient centrifugation was the method used to isolate PBMCs. V loses 2 bases, J loses 1 base, and the germline ends lie 9 bases apart. CDR1 and CDR2 are read off the germline V gene as SQVTM and ANQGSEA. The CDR3 spans 13 residues, from the cysteine through the phenylalanine. Here the CDR3 DNA is all that survives: 39 bases in frame from base 1. The clonotype was recovered from an adult woman who had mild COVID-19 (a few samples of this study predate the infection). The sample titles of this study are shuffled in the database, so cell type and time point are left out; the donor was told from shared clones. The sequenced material came from PBMCs or a T cell subset sorted from them (not recorded which). The chain uses TRBV29-1 and TRBJ2-7, and the D gene may be TRBD1, 6 bases matching. The CDR3 region reads CSVEPTGSYEQYF. The nucleotides are TGCAGCGTTGAACCGACAGGATCCTACGAGCAGTACTTC.